The source of this T cell receptor beta chain is a study of T cell clones after liver transplantation. About the study: Post-transplant blood was tracked for graft-donor-reactive T cell clones identified in a pre-transplant mixed lymphocyte reaction.

Only in-frame clones appear in the TCRdb table, and some are missing; sequencing was by immunoSEQ multiplex PCR. The sample includes around 100,000 clones, roughly 80% of them seen just once. The CDR3 covers 14 residues. Germline V gives CDR1 SGDLS, CDR2 YYNGEE. V was clipped by 0 bases and J by 5 bases, with 12 bases between them. The TCR sequence derives from a human patient who received a liver transplant. Some T cells may possibly be graft donor cells. V usage is TRBV9 and J usage is TRBJ2-7, with D hard to call. The specimen comprised CD4+ T cells from blood, sampled around 44 months after liver transplant. The CDR3 loop reads CASSVGVSSNEQYF. In nucleotides, the CDR3 is TGTGCCAGCAGCGTAGGGGTTTCGAGCAACGAGCAGTACTTC. Filled out from reference TRBV9 and TRBJ2-7, the complete variable domain reads DSGVTQTPKHLITATGQRVTLRCSPRSGDLSVYWYQQSLDQGLQFLIQYYNGEERAKGNILERFSAQQFPDLHSELNLSSLELGDSALYFCASSVGVSSNEQYFGPGTRLTVT.